What follows describes a single T cell receptor (beta chain). The antigen is undetermined. The data belong to a study of CXCR3-negative and CXCR3-positive naive CD8 T cells. CDR1 and CDR2 from the germline V gene are MDHEN and SYDVKM. The CDR3 runs to 14 residues. Libraries of TRB cDNA were made by 5' RACE and carried UMIs. TCRdb reprocessed the 5' RACE reads, with one entry per CDR3 protein and no DNA. Its table lists approximately 90,000 distinct CDR3 sequences. Notes on the study in general: CXCR3-negative naive cells had less hydrophobic TRB CDR3s than did CXCR3-positive naive cells.

The specimen was naive CXCR3+ CD8+ T cells from blood. Subset specified: CD45RO-CCR7+CD27+CD95- naive CD8+ T cells expressing CXCR3 (TNR3+). The clonotype was recovered from a human donor in good health. Some clones in this sample may be carry-over from other donors' samples. The rearrangement joins TRBV28 to TRBJ1-6; the D call of TRBD1 rests on TCRdb alone, since no DNA is present to check it. The CDR3 here is CASSLWTGTSPLHF.